This T cell receptor (beta chain) derives from a study of breast tumors, draining lymph nodes, adjacent tissues. Study observations and caveats: That most tumor T cells come from lymph nodes remained unproven. Tumor and nontumor repertoires were significantly more similar in luminal-like than in basal-like breast cancer. Tumors had less TCR diversity than lymph nodes, more than nontumor tissue. Findings are consistent with lymph node origin and intratumoral expansion of most tumor T cells.

The lymph nodes were axillary draining lymph nodes from breast cancer patients. MiXCR, run by TCRdb on the multiplex PCR reads, gives a single entry per CDR3 protein. The sample contains approximately 140,000 distinct CDR3 sequences, about 33% of which appear only once. As concerns this clonotype: What it binds is not known.

Germline values: CDR1 MDHEN, CDR2 SYDVKM. The CDR3 has 15 amino acids. Deletions cut 5 bases from V and 2 bases from J, with 13 bases between. Material for sequencing was axillary lymph node tissue. The chain is built from TRBV28 and TRBJ2-1, with a weak D call TRBD2 (5 bases). The receptor comes from a female donor with breast cancer. Some clones in this sample may be carry-over from other donors' samples. CDR3 nucleotides: TGTGCCAGCAGTACAACCGGGATAGCCTACAATGAGCAGTTCTTC. Protein: CASSTTGIAYNEQFF.